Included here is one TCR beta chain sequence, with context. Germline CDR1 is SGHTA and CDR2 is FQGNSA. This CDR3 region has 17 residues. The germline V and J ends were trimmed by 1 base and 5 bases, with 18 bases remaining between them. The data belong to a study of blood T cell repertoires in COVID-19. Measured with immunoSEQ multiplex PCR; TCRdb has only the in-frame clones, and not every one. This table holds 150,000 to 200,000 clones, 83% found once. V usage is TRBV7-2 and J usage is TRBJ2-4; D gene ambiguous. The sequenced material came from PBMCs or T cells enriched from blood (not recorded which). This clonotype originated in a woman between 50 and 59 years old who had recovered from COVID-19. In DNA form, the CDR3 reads TGTGCCAGCAGCTTAGATCTAAGGCTAGGCTCGGAAAACATTCAGTACTTC. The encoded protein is CASSLDLRLGSENIQYF.